This TCR beta chain came from a study of identical twins. This clonotype was picked up many times. What it binds is not known. TCRdb reprocessed the 5' RACE reads via MiXCR and lists one record per CDR3 protein. The profile shows approximately 410,000 distinct CDR3 sequences, less than 20% of them singletons. All donors comprised healthy Caucasians. General observations from the study: Less excess twin sharing appeared in beta out-of-frame sequences.

This CDR3 region has 15 residues. This TCR came from a man aged 45-65 years in good health. The chain uses TRBV21-1 and TRBJ2-1; TRBD2 was called by the table and not checked on the DNA. TRBV21-1 is described as a pseudogene. Input material: naive T cells sorted from blood. The CDR3 loop reads CASSKEGLLNNEQFF. The CDR3 region has the DNA TGTGCCAGCAGCAAGGAGGGACTACTGAACAATGAGCAGTTCTTC.